This is a list of T cell receptor beta chains from one sample in a study of blood T cell repertoires in COVID-19. This table comes from immunoSEQ multiplex PCR, and its TCRdb copy is limited to in-frame clones, with some not included. In the table there are about 170,000 clones, less than 85% of which are singletons. The sequencing input was PBMCs or T cells enriched from blood (not recorded which). Source of these receptors: a woman aged 45 to 65 who had recovered from COVID-19. The CDR3 runs from the conserved cysteine through the conserved F or W. D genes are given only for firm matches. Clone size is given for some rows only: seen once, a few or many times, or a class if the clone is expanded.

TRBV19,NA,NA,TRBJ1-2,TGTGCCAGTAGTATAGCGGGGGTGGGTGGCTACACCTTC,CASSIAGVGGYTF
TRBV21-1,NA,NA,TRBJ1-3,TGTGCCAGCAGCGGACAGGGGGCTGGAAACACCATATATTTT,CASSGQGAGNTIYF
TRBV9,TRBD2,NA,TRBJ2-1,TGTGCCAGCAGCGGGGGACTACGGTATAATGAGCAGTTCTTC,CASSGGLRYNEQFF
TRBV11-3,NA,NA,TRBJ2-5,TGTGCCATCCGGGACTCACGCGTCCAAGAGACCCAGTACTTC,CAIRDSRVQETQYF
TRBV24-1,NA,NA,TRBJ1-2,TGTGCCACCAGTGATTTTAGGGGCTATGGCTACACCTTC,CATSDFRGYGYTF
TRBV7-8,NA,NA,TRBJ1-1,TGTGCCAGCAGCCCTCGGCAGGGCCTTAACACTGAAGCTTTCTTT,CASSPRQGLNTEAFF
TRBV3-1/TRBV3-2,TRBD1,few,TRBJ1-2,TGTGCCAGCAGCGGACAGGGAGGCTACACCTTC,CASSGQGGYTF
TRBV4-3,NA,NA,TRBJ1-3,TGCGCCAGCAGCCCGTCTGGAAACACCATATATTTT,CASSPSGNTIYF
TRBV7-6,TRBD1,NA,TRBJ2-1,TGTGCCAGCAGCTTCGACAGGGGGACCTACAATGAGCAGTTCTTC,CASSFDRGTYNEQFF
TRBV30,NA,NA,TRBJ1-2,TGTGCCTGGAGCCGAACAGGGAATGGCTACACCTTC,CAWSRTGNGYTF
TRBV27,NA,NA,TRBJ1-2,TGTGCCAGCAGTTTAAGGGCCCCGACAGATGGCTACACCTTC,CASSLRAPTDGYTF
TRBV6-5,NA,NA,TRBJ1-1,TGTGCCAGCAGGGCAGGGGTTGCGGCTGAAGCTTTCTTT,CASRAGVAAEAFF
TRBV2,NA,NA,TRBJ1-5,TGTGCCAGCAGTACCGCGGCGGATAATCAGCCCCAGCATTTT,CASSTAADNQPQHF
TRBV7-8,TRBD2,few,TRBJ2-3,TGTGCCAGCAGCTCCCAGCGGGGGGGCCGAGATACGCAGTATTTT,CASSSQRGGRDTQYF
TRBV6-5,TRBD1,NA,TRBJ1-1,TGTGCCAGTGAGTCAGGGGGCACGGGGACTGAAGCTTTCTTT,CASESGGTGTEAFF
TRBV6-5,TRBD2,NA,TRBJ2-3,TGTGCCAGCAGGATTAGCGGGGGGGCCACAGATACGCAGTATTTT,CASRISGGATDTQYF
TRBV28,TRBD2,NA,TRBJ2-1,TGTGCCAGCAGTTTATTCGGACTAGCGGGGTTGGATGAGCAGTTCTTC,CASSLFGLAGLDEQFF
TRBV7-8,NA,NA,TRBJ1-2,TGTGCCAGCAGCTTAGTTGGCGGACAAGGCGGCTACACCTTC,CASSLVGGQGGYTF